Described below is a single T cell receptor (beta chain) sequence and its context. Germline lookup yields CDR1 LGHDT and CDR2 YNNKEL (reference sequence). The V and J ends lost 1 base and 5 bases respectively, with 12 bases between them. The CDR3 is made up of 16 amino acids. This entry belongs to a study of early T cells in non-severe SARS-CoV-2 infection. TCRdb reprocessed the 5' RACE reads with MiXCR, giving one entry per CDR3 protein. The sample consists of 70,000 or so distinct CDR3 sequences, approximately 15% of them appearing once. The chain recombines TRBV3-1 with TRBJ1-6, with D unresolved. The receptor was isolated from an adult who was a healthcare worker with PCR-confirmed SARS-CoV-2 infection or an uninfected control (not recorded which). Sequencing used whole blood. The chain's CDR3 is CASSQGVQGHNSPLHF. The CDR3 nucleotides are TGTGCCAGCAGCCAAGGGGTCCAAGGGCATAATTCACCCCTCCACTTT.